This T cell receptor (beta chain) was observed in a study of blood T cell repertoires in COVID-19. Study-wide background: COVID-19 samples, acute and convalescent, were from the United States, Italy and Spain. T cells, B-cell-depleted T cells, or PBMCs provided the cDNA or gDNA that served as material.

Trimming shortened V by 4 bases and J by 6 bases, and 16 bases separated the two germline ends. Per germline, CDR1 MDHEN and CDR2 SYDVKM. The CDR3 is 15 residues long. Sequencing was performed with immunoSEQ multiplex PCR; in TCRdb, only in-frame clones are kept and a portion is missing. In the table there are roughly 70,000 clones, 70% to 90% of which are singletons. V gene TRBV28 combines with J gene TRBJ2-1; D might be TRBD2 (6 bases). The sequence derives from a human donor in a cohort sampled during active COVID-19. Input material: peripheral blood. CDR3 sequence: CASSSPGLPSNEQFF. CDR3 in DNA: TGTGCCAGCAGTTCCCCCGGACTACCGAGCAATGAGCAGTTCTTC.